This passage covers 26 T cell receptor beta chains from one sample sequenced in a study of shared clonotypes between healthy human individuals. The protocol was immunoSEQ multiplex PCR, while the TCRdb copy is restricted to in-frame clones and leaves out a portion. The sample contains fewer than 1 million clones, around 96% of which appear only once. CD45RO negativity and positive selection for CCR7 defined naive CD8 cells, a population that excluded terminally differentiated effector memory CD45RA+ cells. Sequenced: naive CD8+ T cells sorted from blood. All receptors derive from a man between 25 and 39 years old in good health.

The CDR3 sequence: CASNPDRVVEQYF. The CDR3 region has the DNA TGTGCCAGCAACCCTGACAGGGTCGTCGAGCAGTACTTC. J is TRBJ2-7 and V is TRBV7-9; TRBD1 aligns across 7 bases. There are 13 residues in the CDR3. Germline V gene data show CDR1 as SEHNR and CDR2 as FQNEAQ (reference sequence). The trim removed 7 bases at V and 6 bases at J, leaving 9 bases unmatched.

The chain couples TRBV9 to TRBJ1-5; D perhaps matches TRBD1 (6 bases). Deletions cut 0 bases from V and 6 bases from J, with 13 bases between. CDR1 and CDR2 from the germline V gene are SGDLS and YYNGEE. This CDR3 contains 15 residues. The CDR3 sequence is CASSVEGGPGQPQHF. The CDR3 nucleotides read TGTGCCAGCAGCGTAGAAGGGGGGCCGGGTCAGCCCCAGCATTTT.

The chain links TRBV10-3 to TRBJ1-4; D is unclear. The germline V and J ends were trimmed by 10 bases and 0 bases, with 9 bases remaining between them. This CDR3 has 13 residues. Germline V gives CDR1 ENHRY, CDR2 SYGVKD. CDR3 sequence: CATRPATNEKLFF. The CDR3 coding sequence is TGTGCCACCCGGCCTGCAACTAATGAAAAACTGTTTTTT.

Note on this clone: Other DNA sequences in this specimen translate into the identical CDR3. The rearrangement links TRBV27 to TRBJ2-1; unclear D gene. Deletions cut 0 bases from V and 0 bases from J, with 6 bases between. Germline values: CDR1 MNHEY, CDR2 SMNVEV (reference sequence). The CDR3 extends over 15 amino acids. The CDR3, as DNA: TGTGCCAGCAGTTTATCCTCTAGCTCCTACAATGAGCAGTTCTTC. Protein: CASSLSSSSYNEQFF.

The count of this clone is one. Different DNA sequences within this sample yield the same CDR3. The rearrangement links TRBV7-9 to TRBJ1-1; D gene ambiguous. This CDR3 comprises 10 residues. Per germline, CDR1 SEHNR and CDR2 FQNEAQ (reference sequence). With 3 bases removed from V and 8 bases from J, the gap between germline ends came to 4 bases. The CDR3 coding sequence is TGTGCCAGCAGCTTGTCCGAAGCTTTCTTT. Amino acid sequence: CASSLSEAFF.

This chain links TRBV9 with TRBJ2-1; D may be TRBD2 (6 bases). The CDR3 runs 18 residues. Germline V CDR1 and CDR2: SGDLS, YYNGEE. V lost 2 bases to trimming and J lost 0 bases, with 18 bases between them. In nucleotides, the CDR3 is TGTGCCAGCAGCGTTCCAAACACTACGGGACTCTCCTACAATGAGCAGTTCTTC. This gives the protein CASSVPNTTGLSYNEQFF.

This CDR3 is CASSLVIAGGYNEQFF. CDR3 sequence (DNA): TGTGCCAGCAGCTTAGTAATAGCGGGAGGGTACAATGAGCAGTTCTTC. This chain links TRBV11-2 with TRBJ2-1; 11 nucleotides match TRBD2. The germline gives CDR1 SGHAT, CDR2 FQNNGV. The CDR3 is 16 amino acids. Trimming cost V 1 base and J 4 bases; bases outside gene matches: 3.

The chain is built from TRBV10-3 and TRBJ2-2; the match to TRBD2 covers 7 bases. This CDR3 region has 14 residues. Per germline, CDR1 ENHRY and CDR2 SYGVKD. The ends lost 8 bases at V and 5 bases at J; junction bases unmatched: 8. CDR3 protein: CAISGLDGTGELFF. The CDR3 region has the DNA TGTGCCATCTCCGGACTAGATGGGACCGGGGAGCTGTTTTTT.

This chain links TRBV11-2 with TRBJ2-3; 9 nucleotides align to TRBD2. CDR1 is SGHAT and CDR2 is FQNNGV in the germline V gene. This CDR3 comprises 16 residues. After removal of 0 bases from V and 1 base from J, the junction contained 2 bases not matched to a gene. The CDR3 coding sequence is TGTGCCAGCAGCTTAGAGGCTAGCGGGGGCACAGATACGCAGTATTTT. Its translation is CASSLEASGGTDTQYF.

This chain uses TRBV6-6 with TRBJ2-5; 7 nucleotides agree with TRBD1. The V gene's germline CDR1 is MNHNY and CDR2 SVGAGI (reference sequence). The CDR3 is 15 residues long. Germline trimming cut 0 bases from V and 4 bases from J; bases unmatched to any gene: 5. The DNA of the CDR3 is TGTGCCAGCAGTTACTCGACAGGGAAGGGAGAGACCCAGTACTTC. This gives the protein CASSYSTGKGETQYF.

The V gene is TRBV9, the J gene TRBJ2-1, with D possibly TRBD1 on 6 matching bases. The CDR3 covers 15 residues. Germline V gene sequence: CDR1 SGDLS, CDR2 YYNGEE. Trimming left V 3 bases short and J 2 bases short, with 12 bases between. This CDR3 reads CASSERTVTYNEQFF. CDR3 DNA: TGTGCCAGCAGCGAGAGGACAGTTACCTACAATGAGCAGTTCTTC.

The chain carries TRBV5-1 and TRBJ2-7; 7 bases agree with TRBD1. The V and J ends lost 1 base and 0 bases, in that order; junction bases with no gene match: 10. This CDR3 has 17 residues. Germline V gives CDR1 SGHRS, CDR2 YFSETQ. The CDR3 sequence: CASSLPEGRGNSYEQYF. The CDR3 bases are TGCGCCAGCAGCTTGCCCGAGGGCAGGGGGAACTCCTACGAGCAGTACTTC.

The V gene is TRBV2, the J gene TRBJ2-1; D may be TRBD2 (7 bases). V lost 5 bases and J 8 bases, leaving 22 bases between the germline ends. Germline V gene sequence: CDR1 SNHLY, CDR2 FYNNEI. The CDR3 length is 16 residues. The CDR3 spells CASSTRFGGGSDEQFF. The CDR3 bases are TGTGCCAGCAGTACCCGATTTGGGGGGGGCAGCGATGAGCAGTTCTTC.

The chain recombines TRBV15 with TRBJ2-7; possible D gene TRBD2, 6 bases. With 0 bases removed from V and 3 bases from J, the gap between germline ends came to 9 bases. The CDR3 is 14 amino acids. Looked up from germline, CDR1 is LNHNV and CDR2 is YYDKDF (reference sequence). This chain's CDR3 is CATSRDGEVYEQYF. CDR3 nucleotide sequence: TGTGCCACCAGCAGAGACGGGGAGGTCTACGAGCAGTACTTC.

This chain links TRBV18 with TRBJ2-1, with TRBD2 identical over 12 bases. The J segment lost 7 bases and the V segment lost 2 bases, leaving 6 bases of the junction unmatched. Germline assignment: CDR1 KGHSH and CDR2 LQKENI. The CDR3 covers 16 residues. CDR3 bases: TGTGCCAGCTCACCATACGGGACTAGCGGGTTTAATGAGCAGTTCTTC. Protein product: CASSPYGTSGFNEQFF.

J is TRBJ2-7 and V is TRBV29-1; the D call may be TRBD1 or TRBD2 (5 bases each). Germline values: CDR1 SQVTM, CDR2 ANQGSEA. The CDR3 runs to 13 residues. Between the trimmed V and J ends, which lost 1 base and 3 bases, there was a span of 10 bases. CDR3 protein: CSVEVGTFYEQYF. The CDR3 DNA reads TGCAGCGTTGAAGTAGGGACCTTCTACGAGCAGTACTTC.

The chain has TRBV28 and TRBJ2-7; TRBD2 matches at 13 bases. CDR3 length: 17 residues. Germline V lookup: CDR1 MDHEN, CDR2 SYDVKM. V shed 2 bases, J shed 1 base, and the junction held 5 bases outside the gene matches. CDR3 sequence (DNA): TGTGCCAGCAGTTTAGGACTAGCGGGAGCCTCTTCCTACGAGCAGTACTTC. This encodes CASSLGLAGASSYEQYF.

This chain joins TRBV5-4 and TRBJ2-3; D is possibly TRBD1 or TRBD2 (6 bases each). Trimming took off 4 bases at V and 4 bases at J, with 22 bases between the two ends. There are 17 residues in the CDR3. In germline, CDR1 is SGHNT, CDR2 YYREEE (reference sequence). The CDR3 loop reads CASSENYGGPDPDTQYF. In DNA form, the CDR3 reads TGTGCCAGCAGCGAGAACTACGGGGGCCCAGATCCAGATACGCAGTATTTT.

This clone was seen only a few times. The CDR3 is CASSPDGAQPQHF. The CDR3 bases are TGTGCCAGCAGTCCTGATGGGGCTCAGCCCCAGCATTTT. The V call is TRBV28, the J call TRBJ1-5; possibly TRBD1 for D (5 bases). CDR1 and CDR2 from the germline V gene are MDHEN and SYDVKM. Trimming took off 5 bases at V and 6 bases at J, with 11 bases between the two ends. The CDR3 length is 13 residues. The whole variable domain, filled in from reference TRBV28 and TRBJ1-5, reads DVKVTQSSRYLVKRTGEKVFLECVQDMDHENMFWYRQDPGLGLRLIYFSYDVKMKEKGDIPEGYSVSREKKERFSLILESASTNQTSMYLCASSPDGAQPQHFGDGTRLSIL.

This sequence joins TRBV19 and TRBJ1-2; TRBD1 is a possible D gene (6 bases). The germline V gene encodes CDR1 LNHDA and CDR2 SQIVND (reference sequence). The V end was cut by 5 bases, the J end by 8 bases, with 18 bases between. The CDR3 is 14 amino acids. The CDR3 nucleotides are TGTGCCAGTAGTCTCGAGGGGACACCCTCGGGCTACACCTTC. Amino acid sequence: CASSLEGTPSGYTF.

This chain links TRBV7-6 with TRBJ2-7; 8 bases line up with TRBD2. Germline V lookup: CDR1 SGHVS, CDR2 FNYEAQ. The CDR3 is 16 amino acids. V lost 3 bases, J lost 5 bases, and 12 bases stayed unmatched. In DNA form, the CDR3 reads TGTGCCAGCAGCTTTATGTCCGGGAGGGCCCCCCACGAGCAGTACTTC. It codes for CASSFMSGRAPHEQYF.

This clone was detected once. This rearrangement joins TRBV9 to TRBJ2-2, with D perhaps given as TRBD1 or TRBD2 (5 bases each). The CDR3 is made up of 16 amino acids. Germline V gene sequence: CDR1 SGDLS, CDR2 YYNGEE. V lost 5 bases and J lost 5, with 19 bases in between. DNA of the CDR3: TGTGCCAGCAGTTCCTATCGGGACCCATATACCGGGGAGCTGTTTTTT. Translation gives CASSSYRDPYTGELFF.

V usage is TRBV5-5 and J usage is TRBJ2-7, with D possibly matching TRBD1 (6 bases). The germline V gene has CDR1 SGHKS and CDR2 YYEKEE (reference sequence). The CDR3 length is 13 residues. V lost 0 bases and J 6 bases, leaving 10 bases between the germline ends. In DNA form, the CDR3 reads TGTGCCAGCAGCTTGGTGGGGGCAAGCGAGCAGTACTTC. Its translation: CASSLVGASEQYF.

This clone turned up a few times. The chain carries TRBV4-1 and TRBJ2-5, with D maybe TRBD2 (5 bases). Trimming cost V 4 bases and J 2 bases, with 11 bases left between them. The germline V gene encodes CDR1 MGHRA and CDR2 YSYEKL. The CDR3 loop spans 14 amino acids. The CDR3 DNA is TGCGCCAGCAGCCTTTCAAGGACTCAAGAGACCCAGTACTTC. Translating it yields CASSLSRTQETQYF.

CDR3 in amino acids: CASTEGTEAFF. The CDR3 nucleotides are TGTGCCAGCACCGAGGGGACTGAAGCTTTCTTT. J is TRBJ1-1 and V is TRBV7-9; tentatively, D is TRBD1 (5 bases). The CDR3 length is 11 residues. Trimming cost V 7 bases and J 5 bases, with 8 bases left between them. CDR1 is SEHNR, CDR2 FQNEAQ, per germline (reference sequence). Complete variable domain (other parts from reference TRBV7-9 and TRBJ1-1): DTGVSQNPRHKITKRGQNVTFRCDPISEHNRLYWYRQTLGQGPEFLTYFQNEAQLEKSRLLSDRFSAERPKGSFSTLEIQRTEQGDSAMYLCASTEGTEAFFGQGTRLTVV.

The CDR3 protein is CASSPLGRSYEQFF. CDR3 nucleotides: TGTGCCAGCAGCCCCCTGGGGAGATCGTATGAGCAGTTCTTC. This chain connects TRBV9 to TRBJ2-1; D is perhaps TRBD2 (5 bases). CDR1 SGDLS and CDR2 YYNGEE come from the germline V gene. This CDR3 is 14 amino acids long. Trimming took off 4 bases at V and 8 bases at J, with 16 bases between the two ends.